This T cell receptor (beta chain) was recovered during a study of T cells expressing NK-cell markers. Germline V gene sequence: CDR1 SGHNT, CDR2 YENEEA. This CDR3 is 14 amino acids long. For TCR beta, cDNA was produced by 5'RACE template switching with UMIs. From its re-call of the 5' RACE reads, TCRdb lists each CDR3 protein once, without DNA. The sample includes about 460,000 distinct CDR3 sequences. This chain uses TRBV11-3 with TRBJ1-1; TCRdb selects TRBD1, and the lack of DNA leaves this call unchecked. The sequence was obtained from a woman aged 45-59 years in good health. Specimen: blood T cells: a sorted CD56 or NKG2C T cell subset, CD4+ or CD8+ T cells, or bulk PBMC T cells (not recorded which). The CDR3 loop is CASSLAGGAQVVFF.